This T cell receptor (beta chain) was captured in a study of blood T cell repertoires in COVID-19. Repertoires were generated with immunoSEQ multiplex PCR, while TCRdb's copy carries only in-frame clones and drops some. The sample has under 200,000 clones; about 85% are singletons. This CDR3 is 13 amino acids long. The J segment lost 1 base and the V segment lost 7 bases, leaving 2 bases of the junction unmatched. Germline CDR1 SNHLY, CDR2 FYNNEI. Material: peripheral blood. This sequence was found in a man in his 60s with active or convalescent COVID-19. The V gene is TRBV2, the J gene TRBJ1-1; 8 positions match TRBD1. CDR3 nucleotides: TGTGCCAGCACCGGACAGGGGAACACTGAAGCTTTCTTT. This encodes CASTGQGNTEAFF.